The subject of this entry is one T cell receptor (beta chain). Its antigen is currently unknown. This specimen belongs to a study of T cell responses to AZD1222 COVID-19 vaccine. Study results and caveats: Spike-wide vaccine-associated CD4 TCRs dominated at 160-218 and 743-854. Nearly half of spike-specific TCRs reportedly target unmutated variant regions. Only a handful of AZD1222 recipients were seropositive at baseline. The donors showed a predominance of white British ancestry and of females, with possible underestimation of clonal diversity.

Sequencing used immunoSEQ multiplex PCR; TCRdb keeps in-frame clones, though not all of them. The sample lists under 75,000 clones; 85% were seen once. The receptor was derived from an adult in good health. The sample was peripheral blood, taken on day 0 of AZD1222 vaccination.

The CDR3 DNA reads as TGTGCTAGTGGCCCTAAAACAGGGGGCGAGGCTGAAGCTTTCTTT. Translating gives CASGPKTGGEAEAFF. The V gene is TRBV12-5, the J gene TRBJ1-1, with 9 bases matching TRBD1. The V gene end was trimmed by 6 bases and the J gene end by 6 bases; junction bases not matched to a gene: 11. Germline assignment: CDR1 LGHNT and CDR2 FRNRAP. There are 15 residues in the CDR3.